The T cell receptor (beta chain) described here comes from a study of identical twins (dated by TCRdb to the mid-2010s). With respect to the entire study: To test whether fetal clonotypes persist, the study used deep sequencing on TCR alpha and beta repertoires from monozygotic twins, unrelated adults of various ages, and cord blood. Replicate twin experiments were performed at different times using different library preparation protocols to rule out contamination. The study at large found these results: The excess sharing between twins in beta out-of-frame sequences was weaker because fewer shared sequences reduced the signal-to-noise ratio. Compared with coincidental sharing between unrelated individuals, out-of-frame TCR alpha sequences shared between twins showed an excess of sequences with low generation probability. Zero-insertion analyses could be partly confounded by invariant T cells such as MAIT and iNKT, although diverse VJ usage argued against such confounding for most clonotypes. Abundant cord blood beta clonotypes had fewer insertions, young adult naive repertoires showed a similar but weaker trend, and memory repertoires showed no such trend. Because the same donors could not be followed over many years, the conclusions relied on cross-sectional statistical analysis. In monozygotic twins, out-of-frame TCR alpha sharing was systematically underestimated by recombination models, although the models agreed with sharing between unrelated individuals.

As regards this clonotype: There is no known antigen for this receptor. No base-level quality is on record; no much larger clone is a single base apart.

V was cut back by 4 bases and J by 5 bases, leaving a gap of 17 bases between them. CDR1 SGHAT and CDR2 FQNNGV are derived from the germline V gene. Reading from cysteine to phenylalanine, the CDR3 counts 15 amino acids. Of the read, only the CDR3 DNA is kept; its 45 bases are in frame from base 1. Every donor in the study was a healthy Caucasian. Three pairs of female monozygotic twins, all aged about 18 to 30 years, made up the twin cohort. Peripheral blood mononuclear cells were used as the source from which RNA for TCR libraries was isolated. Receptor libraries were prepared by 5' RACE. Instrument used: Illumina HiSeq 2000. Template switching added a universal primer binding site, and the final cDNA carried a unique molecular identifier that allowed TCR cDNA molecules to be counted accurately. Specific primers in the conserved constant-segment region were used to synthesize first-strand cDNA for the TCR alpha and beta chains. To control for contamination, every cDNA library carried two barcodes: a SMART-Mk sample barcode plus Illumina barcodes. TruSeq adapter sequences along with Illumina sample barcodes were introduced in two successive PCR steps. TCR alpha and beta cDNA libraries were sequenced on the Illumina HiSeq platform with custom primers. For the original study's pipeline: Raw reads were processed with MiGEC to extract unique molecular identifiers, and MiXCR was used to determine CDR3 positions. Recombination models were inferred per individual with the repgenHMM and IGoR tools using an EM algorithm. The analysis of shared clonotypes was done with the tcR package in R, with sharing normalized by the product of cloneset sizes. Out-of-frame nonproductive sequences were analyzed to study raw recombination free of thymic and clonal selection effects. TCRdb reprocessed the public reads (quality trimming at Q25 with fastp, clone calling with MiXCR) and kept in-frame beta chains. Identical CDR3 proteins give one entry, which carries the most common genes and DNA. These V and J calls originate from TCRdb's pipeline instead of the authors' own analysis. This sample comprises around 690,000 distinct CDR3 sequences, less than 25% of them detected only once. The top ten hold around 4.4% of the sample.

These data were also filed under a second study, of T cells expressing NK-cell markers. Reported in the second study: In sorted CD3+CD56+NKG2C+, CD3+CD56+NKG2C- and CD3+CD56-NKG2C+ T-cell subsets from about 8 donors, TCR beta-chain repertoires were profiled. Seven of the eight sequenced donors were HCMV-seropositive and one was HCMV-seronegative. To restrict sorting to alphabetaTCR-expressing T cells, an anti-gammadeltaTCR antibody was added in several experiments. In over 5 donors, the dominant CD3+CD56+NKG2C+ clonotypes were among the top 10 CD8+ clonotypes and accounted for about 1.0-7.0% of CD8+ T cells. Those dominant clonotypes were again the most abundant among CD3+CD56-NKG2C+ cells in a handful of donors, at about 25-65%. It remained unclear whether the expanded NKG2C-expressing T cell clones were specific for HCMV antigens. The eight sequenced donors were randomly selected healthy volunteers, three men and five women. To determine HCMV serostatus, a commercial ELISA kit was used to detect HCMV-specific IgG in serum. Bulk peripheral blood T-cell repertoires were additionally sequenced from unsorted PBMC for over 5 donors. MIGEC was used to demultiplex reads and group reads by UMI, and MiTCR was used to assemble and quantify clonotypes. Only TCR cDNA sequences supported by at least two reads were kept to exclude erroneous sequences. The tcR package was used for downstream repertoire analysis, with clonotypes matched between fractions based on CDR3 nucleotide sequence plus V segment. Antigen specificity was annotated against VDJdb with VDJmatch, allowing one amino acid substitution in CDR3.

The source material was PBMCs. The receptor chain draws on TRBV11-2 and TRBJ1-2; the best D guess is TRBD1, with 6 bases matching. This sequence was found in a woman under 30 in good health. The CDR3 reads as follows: CASSSTARQEYGYTF. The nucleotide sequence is TGTGCCAGCAGCTCGACAGCTAGACAGGAATATGGCTACACCTTC.